These 17 T cell receptor beta chains originate from one sample sequenced in a study of blood T cell repertoires in COVID-19. Profiling relied on immunoSEQ multiplex PCR, and the TCRdb table lists in-frame clones only, not all of them. The data show about 210,000 clones, 86% seen once. The specimen sequenced was peripheral blood. Receptor source: a woman in her 70s with acute or convalescent COVID-19.

J is TRBJ1-5 and V is TRBV20-1; TRBD1 agrees at 11 bases. The CDR3 loop spans 15 amino acids. The germline V gene encodes CDR1 DFQATT and CDR2 SNEGSKA (reference sequence). J was trimmed by 3 bases and V by 3 bases; bases with no gene match: 4. In nucleotides, the CDR3 is TGCAGTGCTAGTCAGGGACAGGGGGTCAATCAGCCCCAGCATTTT. This translates into CSASQGQGVNQPQHF.

This sequence joins TRBV18 and TRBJ1-2; no clear D gene. Germline V CDR1 and CDR2: KGHSH, LQKENI. This CDR3 is 14 amino acids long. Trimming removed 3 bases at V and 4 bases at J, with 12 bases between. The chain's CDR3 is CASSPAGAGYGYTF. The CDR3 region has the DNA TGTGCCAGCTCACCGGCGGGAGCAGGCTATGGCTACACCTTC. The full variable domain, its missing parts supplied by reference TRBV18 and TRBJ1-2, is NAGVMQNPRHLVRRRGQEARLRCSPMKGHSHVYWYRQLPEEGLKFMVYLQKENIIDESGMPKERFSAEFPKEGPSILRIQQVVRGDSAAYFCASSPAGAGYGYTFGSGTRLTVV.

The table lists this clone with a few counts. Other DNA sequences in the same sample also yield this CDR3. The V and J genes are TRBV18 and TRBJ2-2, with D perhaps matching TRBD2 (6 bases). The V and J ends lost 3 bases and 0 bases respectively, with 11 bases between them. This CDR3 contains 16 residues. Germline CDR1 reads KGHSH; CDR2 reads LQKENI. CDR3 DNA: TGTGCCAGCTCACCCGGGCTAGCGACGAACACCGGGGAGCTGTTTTTT. Translated: CASSPGLATNTGELFF.

This clone was picked up one time. This chain links TRBV18 with TRBJ2-4; 10 bases are a match to TRBD1. This CDR3 contains 16 residues. From germline, CDR1 is KGHSH and CDR2 LQKENI. V gave up 3 bases and J gave up 2 bases; unmatched junction bases: 4. CDR3 DNA: TGTGCCAGCTCACCCGGACAGGGGGTAACCAAAAACATTCAGTACTTC. Residues: CASSPGQGVTKNIQYF.

The chain is built from TRBV27 and TRBJ1-1; D perhaps matches TRBD1 (6 bases). Deletions cut 3 bases from V and 8 bases from J, with 10 bases between. Germline V gene sequence: CDR1 MNHEY, CDR2 SMNVEV (reference sequence). CDR3 length: 12 residues. In nucleotides, the CDR3 is TGTGCCAGCAGTTTCAGGGGAACAGAAGCTTTCTTT. Amino acid sequence: CASSFRGTEAFF.

This clone was seen a few times. The chain combines TRBV10-1 with TRBJ1-5, with a possible D match to TRBD1 (6 bases). This CDR3 has 14 residues. CDR1 is WNHNN and CDR2 is SYGVQD in the germline V gene (reference sequence). The V end was cut by 4 bases, the J end by 7 bases, with 14 bases between. CDR3 sequence: CASSASGVAQPQHF. The CDR3, as DNA: TGCGCCAGCAGTGCATCAGGGGTCGCGCAGCCCCAGCATTTT.

In DNA, the CDR3 is TGCGCCAGCAGCTTGGGACAGGGGAGGATTGATGAGCAGTACTTC. Encoded protein: CASSLGQGRIDEQYF. The chain combines TRBV5-1 with TRBJ2-7, with 8 bases lining up with TRBD1. The junction had 9 bases not matched to a gene; V was cut back by 0 bases and J by 7 bases. Germline V CDR1 and CDR2: SGHRS, YFSETQ. CDR3 length: 15 amino acids.

This clone was seen just once. V usage is TRBV11-2 and J usage is TRBJ2-1; 12 bases match TRBD2. Germline lookup yields CDR1 SGHAT and CDR2 FQNNGV. This CDR3 comprises 15 residues. V lost 6 bases and J lost 10; bases outside the gene matches: 10. CDR3 nucleotide sequence: TGTGCCAGCAGTATCCTAGCGGGGGGGCCTGGGGAGCAGTTCTTC. This translates into CASSILAGGPGEQFF. Full variable domain (outside the CDR3, taken from reference TRBV11-2 and TRBJ2-1): EAGVAQSPRYKIIEKRQSVAFWCNPISGHATLYWYQQILGQGPKLLIQFQNNGVVDDSQLPKDRFSAERLKGVDSTLKIQPAKLEDSAVYLCASSILAGGPGEQFFGPGTRLTVL.

This chain links TRBV28 with TRBJ1-1, with TRBD1 as a possible D gene (6 bases). Germline-derived CDR1 and CDR2 are MDHEN and SYDVKM. The CDR3 is 15 amino acids. The V and J ends lost 4 bases and 5 bases respectively, with 17 bases between them. The CDR3 reads CASSSPQGVGTEAFF. CDR3 in DNA: TGTGCCAGCAGTTCCCCACAGGGAGTGGGAACTGAAGCTTTCTTT.

Note on this clone: This specimen includes other DNA sequences encoding the same CDR3. The chain recombines TRBV5-1 with TRBJ2-7, with 9 bases identical to TRBD1. Per the germline V gene, CDR1 is SGHRS and CDR2 is YFSETQ. The CDR3 runs to 14 residues. Losses at the gene ends were 4 bases for V and 0 bases for J; bases not matched to a gene: 2. CDR3 DNA: TGCGCCAGCAGCCCGGGACAGGGCTCCTACGAGCAGTACTTC. Protein: CASSPGQGSYEQYF.

This chain joins TRBV5-1 and TRBJ1-2, with D uncertain. Germline CDR1 and CDR2: SGHRS and YFSETQ. Trimming cost V 0 bases and J 4 bases, with 10 bases left between them. The CDR3 is made up of 14 amino acids. As DNA, the CDR3 is TGCGCCAGCAGCTTGGACGGTATGAGCTATGGCTACACCTTC. Protein sequence: CASSLDGMSYGYTF.

About this clone: The germline gene is not matched at one end of the junction; a read error may be the cause. The chain uses TRBV7-7 and TRBJ2-3; maybe TRBD2 (7 bases). CDR3 length: 15 residues. Germline V gives CDR1 SSHAT, CDR2 FNYEAQ (reference sequence). The CDR3 DNA reads as TGTGCTAGCAGCCTGGGGGGGCGACACACAGATACGCAGTATTTT. It yields the protein CASSLGGRHTDTQYF.

The table lists this clone with a count of one. The chain employs TRBV11-2 and TRBJ2-5, with TRBD1 matching 10 bases. V lost 8 bases and J lost 4; bases outside the gene matches: 4. Germline V lookup: CDR1 SGHAT, CDR2 FQNNGV. The CDR3 contains 13 residues. The CDR3 sequence: CASDRGLGETQYF. CDR3 DNA sequence: TGTGCCAGCGACAGGGGGCTGGGAGAGACCCAGTACTTC. Using reference TRBV11-2 and TRBJ2-5 for the parts outside the CDR3, the full variable domain is EAGVAQSPRYKIIEKRQSVAFWCNPISGHATLYWYQQILGQGPKLLIQFQNNGVVDDSQLPKDRFSAERLKGVDSTLKIQPAKLEDSAVYLCASDRGLGETQYFGPGTRLLVL.

The chain has TRBV28 and TRBJ1-2; 9 nucleotides line up with TRBD1. CDR1 MDHEN and CDR2 SYDVKM come from the germline V gene. V trimming: 8 bases; J trimming: 7 bases; junction bases outside the gene matches: 11. The CDR3 covers 14 residues. The CDR3 DNA reads TGTGCCAGCGGCTATCCTGGACAGGGGCCTGGCTACACCTTC. It is translated as CASGYPGQGPGYTF.

The chain employs TRBV5-4 and TRBJ2-5; maybe TRBD2 (7 bases). CDR1 is SGHNT, CDR2 YYREEE, per germline (reference sequence). The CDR3 covers 13 residues. V lost 3 bases and J lost 4, with 10 bases in between. The CDR3 DNA reads TGTGCCAGCAGCTCCCGGGGGGCAGAGACCCAGTACTTC. Its protein product is CASSSRGAETQYF.

This chain uses TRBV6-1 with TRBJ1-5; TRBD1 matches at 10 bases. Germline values: CDR1 MNHNS, CDR2 SASEGT. The CDR3 totals 19 residues. The junction had 14 bases not matched to a gene; V was cut back by 4 bases and J by 2 bases. The CDR3 DNA reads TGTGCCAGCAGTGCCTCGACAGGGGGCGCGAAGGGAGGCAATCAGCCCCAGCATTTT. Translated: CASSASTGGAKGGNQPQHF.

This chain joins TRBV13 and TRBJ1-2; D is perhaps TRBD1 (6 bases). The CDR3 totals 14 residues. CDR1 and CDR2 (germline): PRHDT, FYEKMQ (reference sequence). The V and J ends lost 4 bases and 8 bases respectively, with 17 bases between them. The CDR3 coding sequence is TGTGCCAGCAGCTCGGACCAGGGGTCAGGGGGCTACACCTTC. Its translation is CASSSDQGSGGYTF.